The present TCR beta chain was sequenced within a study of blood T cell repertoires in COVID-19. Study-level information: Samples representing acute and convalescent COVID-19 were sourced from the United States, Italy and Spain.

Method: immunoSEQ multiplex PCR; TCRdb's copy keeps in-frame clones and lacks some. The table shows roughly 87,000 clones, with around 81% occurring only once. Germline trimming cut 5 bases from V and 7 bases from J; bases unmatched to any gene: 12. Germline lookup yields CDR1 MNHEY and CDR2 SMNVEV (reference sequence). The CDR3 totals 15 residues. Material for sequencing was peripheral blood. The clonotype originates from a woman aged 70-85 years with acute or convalescent COVID-19. The chain couples TRBV27 to TRBJ2-7, with TRBD1 identical over 9 bases. Here the CDR3 DNA reads TGTGCCAGCAGTGCCTCCGGGACAGGGAGGGTTGAGCAGTACTTC. Protein sequence: CASSASGTGRVEQYF.